This T cell receptor beta chain was sequenced during a study of cytotoxic CD8 clonotypes in ibrutinib-treated CLL. Whole-study context: Responses: approximately 25 partial, 2 complete; after median roughly 63 months, approximately 14 stayed remitted, some 12 progressed.

Sequencing used immunoSEQ multiplex PCR; TCRdb keeps in-frame clones, though not all of them. This sample has over 140,000 clones, with approximately 80% found just once. The study's findings and limits: Once treatment began, public clonotypes, which were uncommon, contracted or stayed stable.

Notes on this clone: The antigen is unknown.

Trimming took 7 bases from V and 6 from J; bases not matched to a gene: 10. The CDR3 extends over 14 amino acids. Looked up from germline, CDR1 is MNHEY and CDR2 is SVGAGI. V usage is TRBV6-5 and J usage is TRBJ2-7, with 9 bases that match TRBD1. The TCR sequence derives from a human donor with chronic lymphocytic leukemia. The specimen comprised PBMCs, sampled after 36 months of ibrutinib treatment. The CDR3 sequence is CASKTGGASSEQYF. CDR3 nucleotide sequence: TGTGCCAGCAAAACAGGGGGCGCCTCATCCGAGCAGTACTTC.